This T cell receptor beta chain was found in a study of blood T cell repertoires in COVID-19. Sequencing used immunoSEQ multiplex PCR; TCRdb keeps in-frame clones, though not all of them. The data show roughly 150,000 clones, with about 85% seen just once and 6.5% to 7.5% held by the top ten. The CDR3 is made up of 15 amino acids. V was clipped by 2 bases and J by 4 bases, with 14 bases between them. Germline V gene data show CDR1 as SGHAT and CDR2 as FQNNGV. V is TRBV11-2 and J is TRBJ1-2, with D unresolved. This TCR derives from an elderly man with COVID-19, enrolled during active disease. The sample consisted of peripheral blood. The CDR3 protein is CASSLSGYGIYGYTF. CDR3 nucleotide sequence: TGTGCCAGCAGCTTAAGCGGGTACGGAATCTATGGCTACACCTTC.